The T cell receptor (beta chain) described here comes from a study of neurological immune-mediated disorders. MiXCR, applied by TCRdb to the 5' RACE reads, yields one record per CDR3 protein. The sample carries tens of thousands of distinct CDR3 sequences, more than 9.5% recorded once. This clonotype was recorded at least ten times. Specified time point: longitudinal time-point 2. Unsorted libraries were derived from 2 million PBMCs stored at -80 C. The specimen sequenced was PBMCs. This TCR was sampled from a man aged 25-45 years in good health.

The CDR3 is CSARPGDNEQFF. The CDR3 coding sequence is TGCAGTGCTAGACCGGGGGACAATGAGCAGTTCTTC. J is TRBJ2-1 and V is TRBV20-1; possibly TRBD2 for D (6 bases). The V gene's germline CDR1 is DFQATT and CDR2 SNEGSKA (reference sequence). The germline V and J ends were trimmed by 2 bases and 5 bases, with 7 bases remaining between them. The CDR3 has 12 amino acids.